The 12 T cell receptor beta chains presented below share a single source sample, sequenced in a study of blood T cell repertoires in COVID-19 (dated by TCRdb to the early 2020s). The protocol used for the library was the immunoSEQ multiplex PCR assay. The clones in this table, taken by TCRdb from immuneACCESS, are in-frame only. Not every clone is retained; where verified, under half of the shortfall comes from an unresolved V gene, and the cause of the rest is unknown. The sample table holds about 220,000 clones, of which about four fifths were seen once. Of the sample, around 3.1% falls within the top ten clones. The sequencing input was peripheral blood. The source of these receptors is a woman in her twenties or thirties who had recovered from COVID-19.

The V call is TRBV11-2, the J call TRBJ2-5, with 11 bases fitting TRBD2. The trim removed 5 bases at V and 3 bases at J, leaving 5 bases unmatched. This CDR3 is built from 15 residues. Germline V gene data show CDR1 as SGHAT and CDR2 as FQNNGV. DNA for the CDR3: TGTGCCAGCAGCCTCCAACTAGCGGGAGAAGAGACCCAGTACTTC. This encodes CASSLQLAGEETQYF. The complete variable domain, with remaining parts taken from reference TRBV11-2 and TRBJ2-5, reads EAGVAQSPRYKIIEKRQSVAFWCNPISGHATLYWYQQILGQGPKLLIQFQNNGVVDDSQLPKDRFSAERLKGVDSTLKIQPAKLEDSAVYLCASSLQLAGEETQYFGPGTRLLVL.

The rearrangement uses TRBV19 and TRBJ2-7, with 13 bases lining up with TRBD2. Germline values: CDR1 LNHDA, CDR2 SQIVND (reference sequence). V shed 5 bases and J 0 bases; nucleotides not matched to a gene: 4. This CDR3 is built from 16 residues. The CDR3 here is CASSEGLAGSSYEQYF. The CDR3 nucleotides read TGTGCCAGTAGTGAGGGACTAGCGGGGAGCTCCTACGAGCAGTACTTC.

The J gene is TRBJ1-4, the V gene TRBV18; 7 bases map to TRBD1. The V gene end was trimmed by 1 base and the J gene end by 5 bases; junction bases not matched to a gene: 4. Germline CDR1 KGHSH, CDR2 LQKENI. This CDR3 contains 15 residues. This CDR3 is CASSPRDSRNEKLFF. In nucleotides, the CDR3 is TGTGCCAGCTCACCACGGGACAGCCGAAATGAAAAACTGTTTTTT. The full variable domain, completed using reference TRBV18 and TRBJ1-4, is NAGVMQNPRHLVRRRGQEARLRCSPMKGHSHVYWYRQLPEEGLKFMVYLQKENIIDESGMPKERFSAEFPKEGPSILRIQQVVRGDSAAYFCASSPRDSRNEKLFFGSGTQLSVL.

The J gene is TRBJ1-1, the V gene TRBV5-5; weak D call: TRBD1 (6 bases). The CDR3 length is 14 residues. Germline V gene data show CDR1 as SGHKS and CDR2 as YYEKEE (reference sequence). V lost 3 bases to trimming and J lost 7 bases, with 16 bases between them. The CDR3 protein is CASSSDGGPNEAFF. CDR3 bases: TGTGCCAGCAGCTCAGACGGGGGGCCCAATGAAGCTTTCTTT. Combining the CDR3 with reference TRBV5-5 and TRBJ1-1 gives the whole variable domain DAGVTQSPTHLIKTRGQQVTLRCSPISGHKSVSWYQQVLGQGPQFIFQYYEKEERGRGNFPDRFSARQFPNYSSELNVNALLLGDSALYLCASSSDGGPNEAFFGQGTRLTVV.

V is TRBV10-1 and J is TRBJ2-7; 7 positions agree with TRBD1. Germline values: CDR1 WNHNN, CDR2 SYGVQD (reference sequence). The CDR3 is 14 residues long. V lost 0 bases to trimming and J lost 3 bases; unmatched junction nucleotides: 2. The CDR3 nucleotides read TGCGCCAGCAGTGAGTCGGGACAGTTCTACGAGCAGTACTTC. This codes for CASSESGQFYEQYF.

The chain has TRBV7-9 and TRBJ2-1; weak D call: TRBD2 (5 bases). The CDR3 sequence is 16 residues long. Trimming took 1 base from V and 3 from J, leaving 13 bases between them. Germline lookup yields CDR1 SEHNR and CDR2 FQNEAQ (reference sequence). CDR3 protein: CASSLGASGYYNEQFF. The CDR3 coding sequence is TGTGCCAGCAGCTTAGGGGCCAGCGGATACTACAATGAGCAGTTCTTC.

Concerning this clone: In the same sample, other DNA sequences code for this CDR3. The rearrangement links TRBV30 to TRBJ1-2; D may be TRBD1 (6 bases). V lost 2 bases to trimming and J lost 2 bases, with 6 bases between them. Germline loops: CDR1 GTSNPN, CDR2 SVGIG (reference sequence). The CDR3 consists of 12 residues. CDR3 region: CAWSRGNYGYTF. The CDR3 region has the DNA TGTGCCTGGAGTAGGGGGAACTATGGCTACACCTTC.

The chain uses TRBV5-4 and TRBJ2-3, with TRBD1 as a possible D gene (6 bases). The CDR3 is 16 amino acids. With 2 bases removed from V and 4 bases from J, the gap between germline ends came to 17 bases. CDR1 SGHNT and CDR2 YYREEE come from the germline V gene (reference sequence). The CDR3 nucleotides are TGTGCCAGCAGCTTCGGACCGGATCAGGGGTCAGATACGCAGTATTTT. Its translation: CASSFGPDQGSDTQYF.

In this sample, this clone turned up a few times. This chain uses TRBV6-4 with TRBJ2-2; TRBD2 aligns across 9 bases. V shed 0 bases, J shed 4 bases, and the junction held 3 bases outside the gene matches. Germline CDR1 is MRHNA and CDR2 is SNTAGT. The CDR3 covers 16 residues. The CDR3 DNA reads as TGTGCCAGCAGTGACTCCCGGCGGGAGGGCACCGGGGAGCTGTTTTTT. It encodes CASSDSRREGTGELFF.

J is TRBJ1-2 and V is TRBV7-2; 11 bases map to TRBD1. The junction had 10 bases not matched to a gene; V was cut back by 3 bases and J by 7 bases. This CDR3 region has 16 residues. Germline V gene sequence: CDR1 SGHTA, CDR2 FQGNSA. The DNA of the CDR3 is TGTGCCAGCAGCTTTAGGGACAGGGGGATCGGTGGTGGCTACACCTTC. Translated: CASSFRDRGIGGGYTF.

The chain has TRBV19 and TRBJ1-5, with 9 positions matching TRBD1. V gave up 6 bases and J gave up 0 bases; unmatched junction bases: 9. Germline V gene sequence: CDR1 LNHDA, CDR2 SQIVND (reference sequence). There are 17 residues in the CDR3. CDR3 coding DNA: TGTGCCAGTAGAAACTCACAGGGGGCAGATAGCAATCAGCCCCAGCATTTT. Translating gives CASRNSQGADSNQPQHF. Looking up the rest from reference TRBV19 and TRBJ1-5 gives the full variable domain: DGGITQSPKYLFRKEGQNVTLSCEQNLNHDAMYWYRQDPGQGLRLIYYSQIVNDFQKGDIAEGYSVSREKKESFPLTVTSAQKNPTAFYLCASRNSQGADSNQPQHFGDGTRLSIL.

This chain connects TRBV30 to TRBJ2-3; D is unresolved. V lost 5 bases and J lost 3, with 3 bases in between. The CDR3 totals 10 residues. CDR1 GTSNPN and CDR2 SVGIG come from the germline V gene (reference sequence). Here the CDR3 DNA reads TGTGCCTGGCAAACAGATACGCAGTATTTT. It codes for CAWQTDTQYF. The variable domain in full, with the rest retrieved from reference TRBV30 and TRBJ2-3, is SQTIHQWPATLVQPVGSPLSLECTVEGTSNPNLYWYRQAAGRGLQLLFYSVGIGQISSEVPQNLSASRPQDRQFILSSKKLLLSDSGFYLCAWQTDTQYFGPGTRLTVL.